Each of the 5 T cell receptor beta chains below was sequenced from the same sample in a study of Graves' ophthalmopathy and Graves' hyperthyroidism. The study amplified TCR beta CDR3 regions using RNA transcripts. Investigators did first-round RT-PCR with HTBI primers, then second-round multiplex PCR. One entry per CDR3 protein results from TCRdb running MiXCR on the multiplex PCR reads. The sample has almost 750,000 distinct CDR3 sequences, roughly 41% seen once; the top ten hold 44%. The sequenced sample was peripheral blood. The receptor source for this set is an adult man with Graves' ophthalmopathy.

This clonotype was picked up a small number of times. For the CDR3, the DNA is TGTGCCAGCCGGGACAGGGAGGGCAAGAACACTGAAGCTTTCTTT. Amino acid sequence: CASRDREGKNTEAFF. J is TRBJ1-1 and V is TRBV2; 9 bases agree with TRBD1. Germline V CDR1 and CDR2: SNHLY, FYNNEI. Germline trimming cut 8 bases from V and 1 base from J; bases unmatched to any gene: 8. The CDR3 loop spans 15 amino acids.

Of note for this clonotype: Sequence at one end of the junction differs from germline and may be a read error. DNA for the CDR3: TGTGCCAGCGGTCGTGCGGCAGGGGATACTGAAGCTTTCTTC. Translated: CASGRAAGDTEAFF. The rearrangement uses TRBV2 and TRBJ1-1; the D gene is possibly TRBD1 (6 bases). The CDR3 is 14 residues long. Germline V gives CDR1 SNHLY, CDR2 FYNNEI.

This clonotype was seen repeatedly, ten times or more. The gene calls are TRBV15 and TRBJ1-6; 8 bases are a match to TRBD1. After removal of 2 bases from V and 8 bases from J, the junction contained 5 bases not matched to a gene. Germline V CDR1 and CDR2: LNHNV, YYDKDF (reference sequence). This CDR3 is 15 amino acids long. In DNA, the CDR3 is TGTGCCACCAGCAGACCTGGACAGGGTGATTCACCCCTCCACTTT. This codes for CATSRPGQGDSPLHF.

The chain recombines TRBV15 with TRBJ1-1; D is perhaps TRBD1 (5 bases). V gave up 4 bases and J gave up 4 bases, with 16 bases separating them. Germline V gives CDR1 LNHNV, CDR2 YYDKDF (reference sequence). The CDR3 runs 15 residues. The CDR3 bases are TGTGCCACCAGCATTAGGTGGGGGTTGGTCACTGAAGCTTTCTTT. It encodes CATSIRWGLVTEAFF.

The V and J genes are TRBV24-1 and TRBJ1-5; 9 positions agree with TRBD1. J lost 2 bases, V lost 4 bases, and 8 bases had no gene match. From germline, CDR1 is KGHDR and CDR2 SFDVKD. The CDR3 length is 17 residues. The CDR3 coding sequence is TGTGCCACCAGTGACCCAGGGACAGGGCTCGGCAATCAGCCCCAGCATTTT. Translation gives CATSDPGTGLGNQPQHF.